This T cell receptor (beta chain) is drawn from a study of cytomegalovirus exposure and HLA in healthy donors. General study results and limits: Later on, a genetic analysis was performed. It linked a missense variant in DCLRE1C with V- and J-gene trimming of TCR beta. In vitro testing confirmed three CMV-associated chains as specific for CMV antigens. A few V segments could not be told apart, such as TRBV6-2 and TRBV6-3, and were left out. A later analysis found TCR association rates differed by HLA locus, highest for DRB1 and lowest for HLA-C.

The V end lost 0 bases, the J end lost 3 bases, and 10 bases lay between the germline ends. CDR1 and CDR2 (germline): SGHRS, YFSETQ. This CDR3 has 15 amino acids. On this clone: The antigen is unknown.

60 Vbeta and 13 Jbeta primers were used in PCR. The method was immunoSEQ multiplex PCR; TCRdb's version includes in-frame clones alone and lacks a portion of them. The sample consists of approximately 200,000 clones, less than 90% of them appearing once. This chain uses TRBV5-1 with TRBJ1-3, with D possibly being TRBD1 (6 bases). The sample was PBMCs. The source is a boy between 10 and 17 years old in good health and CMV-seronegative. CDR3: CASSLDPGHGNTIYF. CDR3 coding DNA: TGCGCCAGCAGCTTGGATCCGGGACATGGAAACACCATATATTTT.